These T cell receptor beta chains were read from a single sample in a study of T-cell memory formation after mild COVID-19. One entry per CDR3 protein, called by TCRdb with MiXCR from the 5' RACE reads. The repertoire holds some 320,000 distinct CDR3 sequences, more than 15% seen once, with approximately 20% in the top ten. Material for sequencing was PBMCs or a T cell subset sorted from them (not recorded which). All receptors come from a man between 18 and 29 years old who had mild COVID-19 (a few samples of this study predate the infection). Cell type and time point are not known. The CDR3 runs from the conserved cysteine through the conserved F or W. The D gene is left open where the match is weak. Rows give clone size only sometimes, using once, few, many, or a class for an expanded clone.

j_call | v_call | d_call | clone_size | cdr3_aa | cdr3_nt
TRBJ1-1 | TRBV20-1 | . | few | CSAPLTAEAFF | TGCAGTGCTCCCCTGACAGCTGAAGCTTTCTTT
TRBJ2-1 | TRBV18 | . | few | CASSPPDTYNEQFF | TGTGCCAGCTCACCACCGGACACCTACAATGAGCAGTTCTTC
TRBJ2-1 | TRBV5-1 | . | few | CASSWGRTGSYNEQFF | TGCGCCAGCAGTTGGGGACGTACGGGCTCCTACAATGAGCAGTTCTTC
TRBJ2-5 | TRBV7-8 | . | . | CASSPTRETQYF | TGTGCCAGCAGCCCCACTAGGGAGACCCAGTACTTC
TRBJ2-3 | TRBV9 | . | . | CASSGGPLAPTDTQYF | TGTGCCAGCAGCGGGGGGCCGCTAGCCCCCACAGATACGCAGTATTTT
TRBJ2-5 | TRBV7-2 | . | few | CASGLGPTVPQYF | TGTGCCAGCGGATTGGGACCCACGGTTCCCCAGTACTTC
TRBJ1-1 | TRBV20-1 | TRBD1 | . | CRPRQGMGDTEAFF | TGCAGGCCCAGACAGGGGATGGGCGACACTGAAGCTTTCTTT
TRBJ1-4 | TRBV4-1 | . | few | CASSQDEGTTNEKLFF | TGCGCCAGCAGCCAAGATGAGGGGACAACTAATGAAAAACTGTTTTTT
TRBJ2-1 | TRBV3-1 | . | few | CASSVEGGAYNEQFF | TGTGCCAGCAGCGTTGAGGGGGGGGCCTACAATGAGCAGTTCTTC
TRBJ1-6 | TRBV5-1 | . | many | CASSLKGDSPLHF | TGCGCCAGCAGCTTGAAGGGAGATTCACCCCTCCACTTT
TRBJ2-1 | TRBV5-1 | . | few | CASSWGEGYRDEQFF | TGCGCCAGCAGCTGGGGAGAGGGTTATCGGGATGAGCAGTTCTTC
TRBJ2-2 | TRBV4-1 | . | once | CASSVGGFGINTGELFF | TGCGCCAGCAGCGTGGGGGGTTTTGGCATTAACACCGGGGAGCTGTTTTTT
TRBJ2-7 | TRBV6-6 | . | few | CASSYDGGGVYEQYF | TGTGCCAGCAGTTATGACGGAGGGGGTGTGTACGAGCAGTACTTC
TRBJ1-1 | TRBV29-1 | . | . | CSVTGTITEAFF | TGCAGCGTTACCGGGACCATCACTGAAGCTTTCTTT
TRBJ2-7 | TRBV6-2/TRBV6-3 | . | . | CASRTISQVLPFF | TGTGCCAGCAGGACGATCTCTCAGGTCCTACCCTTCTTC
TRBJ2-3 | TRBV7-2 | TRBD2 | . | CASSWRGSTDTQYF | TGTGCCAGCAGCTGGCGGGGGAGCACAGATACGCAGTATTTT
TRBJ2-2 | TRBV5-1 | . | . | CASKTDGNTGELFF | TGCGCCAGCAAAACGGACGGGAACACCGGGGAGCTGTTTTTT
TRBJ1-6 | TRBV6-5 | . | few | CASSTSIGSYNSPLHF | TGTGCCAGCAGTACTAGTATAGGGAGTTATAATTCACCCCTCCACTTT
TRBJ2-2 | TRBV7-2 | . | few | CASSHDSNTGELFF | TGTGCCAGCAGCCACGACAGTAACACCGGGGAGCTGTTTTTT
TRBJ1-3 | TRBV29-1 | . | few | CSVVQGVSGNTIYF | TGCAGCGTTGTCCAGGGAGTCTCTGGAAACACCATATATTTT
TRBJ1-1 | TRBV7-9 | . | few | CASSWSGMNTEAFF | TGTGCCAGCAGCTGGAGTGGAATGAACACTGAAGCTTTCTTT
TRBJ2-7 | TRBV6-5 | . | many | CASSPRKVYYEQYF | TGTGCCAGCAGCCCCCGGAAAGTCTACTACGAGCAGTACTTC
TRBJ1-2 | TRBV7-9 | . | . | CASSSTTGMLAYGYTF | TGTGCCAGCAGCTCGACTACAGGGATGTTGGCCTATGGCTACACCTTC
TRBJ1-4 | TRBV6-6 | . | . | CASSNIQGGDEKLFF | TGTGCCAGCAGTAACATACAGGGCGGGGATGAAAAACTGTTTTTT
TRBJ2-7 | TRBV12-3/TRBV12-4 | TRBD2 | many | CASSFAGGYEQYF | TGTGCCAGCAGTTTTGCGGGGGGCTACGAGCAGTACTTC
TRBJ2-7 | TRBV27 | TRBD2 | few | CASRLAGGLGHKQYF | TGTGCCAGCAGACTAGCGGGGGGGCTCGGGCATAAGCAGTACTTC
TRBJ2-7 | TRBV27 | . | few | CASSLSIGYGEQYF | TGTGCCAGCAGTTTATCGATCGGGTATGGAGAGCAGTACTTC
TRBJ1-1 | TRBV4-2 | . | many | CASSQSARQSTFF | TGTGCCAGCAGCCAATCAGCACGCCAGTCGACTTTCTTT
TRBJ1-1 | TRBV20-1 | . | few | CSARWRQKAFF | TGCAGTGCTAGGTGGAGACAAAAAGCTTTCTTT
TRBJ2-7 | TRBV12-3/TRBV12-4 | TRBD2 | few | CASSLRGGGRSEQYF | TGTGCCAGCAGTTTACGTGGCGGGGGGCGGTCCGAGCAGTACTTC
TRBJ2-3 | TRBV7-2 | . | . | CASSLRRQGTDTQYF | TGTGCCAGCAGCTTGCGAAGACAGGGCACAGATACGCAGTATTTT
TRBJ1-1 | TRBV7-9 | . | . | CASSLPALDTEAFF | TGTGCCAGCAGCCTCCCCGCCCTAGACACTGAAGCTTTCTTT
TRBJ1-1 | TRBV3-1 | . | many | CASSDSNTEAFF | TGTGCCAGCTCCGACAGTAACACTGAAGCTTTCTTT
TRBJ2-7 | TRBV14 | . | . | CASSQVYNSYEQYF | TGTGCCAGCAGCCAAGTATATAACTCCTACGAGCAGTACTTC
TRBJ2-1 | TRBV4-1 | TRBD2 | many | CASSPERGGLYEQFF | TGCGCCAGCAGCCCCGAGCGGGGGGGCCTCTATGAGCAGTTCTTC
TRBJ2-7 | TRBV7-8 | . | . | CASSPRGLYYEQYF | TGTGCCAGCAGCCCCCGGGGCCTTTACTACGAGCAGTACTTC
TRBJ2-5 | TRBV5-5 | . | . | CASSLAFGSETQYF | TGTGCCAGCAGCTTGGCCTTCGGTTCAGAGACCCAGTACTTC
TRBJ2-1 | TRBV3-1 | TRBD2 | few | CASRGSGGPVFEQFF | TGTGCCAGCAGAGGTAGCGGGGGCCCAGTTTTTGAGCAGTTCTTC
TRBJ2-5 | TRBV24-1 | TRBD2 | many | CATSLAGAETQYF | TGTGCCACCAGTCTAGCGGGGGCGGAGACCCAGTACTTC
TRBJ1-5 | TRBV6-1 | . | . | CASSGDDGRSNQPQHF | TGTGCCAGCAGTGGCGACGACGGGAGAAGCAATCAGCCCCAGCATTTT
TRBJ2-5 | TRBV28 | . | medium-sized | CASRPQGKETQYF | TGTGCCAGCAGGCCACAGGGAAAAGAGACCCAGTACTTC
TRBJ1-1 | TRBV11-3 | . | few | CASASDNTEAFF | TGTGCCAGCGCCTCAGACAACACTGAAGCTTTCTTT
TRBJ2-6 | TRBV7-3 | . | . | CASSPPRTARSGANVLTF | TGTGCCAGCAGCCCCCCCCGGACTGCCCGCTCTGGGGCCAACGTCCTGACTTTC
TRBJ1-1 | TRBV5-1 | . | . | CASSRTGSGTEAFF | TGCGCCAGCAGCCGAACAGGGTCCGGCACTGAAGCTTTCTTT
TRBJ2-5 | TRBV6-5 | . | once | CASSSLGDSETQYF | TGTGCAAGCAGTAGCTTAGGGGATTCAGAGACCCAGTACTTC